This TCR beta chain is from a study of blood T cell repertoires in COVID-19. This CDR3 contains 13 residues. Trimming removed 8 bases from V and 2 bases from J; junction bases left unmatched: 5. CDR1 is MDHEN, CDR2 SYDVKM, per germline. TCRdb keeps only in-frame clones here, not all; method: immunoSEQ multiplex PCR. The table lists 200,000 to 250,000 clones, around 83% of them singletons. Input material: peripheral blood. The chain combines TRBV28 with TRBJ2-7, with TRBD2 identical over 8 bases. The receptor's source is a woman in her forties or fifties with acute or convalescent COVID-19. Written as DNA, the CDR3 is TGTGCCAGCGTTGGACTAGCAACCTACGAGCAGTACTTC. Residues: CASVGLATYEQYF.